Presented here are 5 T cell receptor beta chains from one specimen sequenced in a study of blood T cell repertoires in COVID-19 (dated by TCRdb to between 2020 and 2021). Libraries were constructed by the immunoSEQ multiplex PCR assay. In its TCRdb copy, this immuneACCESS table keeps in-frame sequences only and misses some clones. Where compared with another copy, unresolved V genes explain less than half of these, and the others have no known cause. Recorded for this sample are fewer than 300,000 clones; about 80% of them occurred a single time. The top ten clonotypes cover 8% to 9.5% of the sample. Sequencing was carried out using peripheral blood. Every receptor here comes from a human donor in a cohort sampled during active COVID-19.

This chain uses TRBV11-2 with TRBJ1-2; D unclear. This CDR3 has 14 residues. Germline CDR1 reads SGHAT; CDR2 reads FQNNGV. The V end lost 3 bases, the J end lost 2 bases, and 10 bases lay between the germline ends. Written as DNA, the CDR3 is TGTGCCAGCAGCTTCGGGATCATAAACTATGGCTACACCTTC. This translates into CASSFGIINYGYTF.

DNA of the CDR3: TGCGCCAGCAGCTTGGTTCTAGCGGGCAACTACGAGCAGTACTTC. Its protein product is CASSLVLAGNYEQYF. The chain uses TRBV5-1 and TRBJ2-7; 8 bases map to TRBD2. Trimming cost V 0 bases and J 3 bases; bases outside gene matches: 5. CDR1 is SGHRS and CDR2 is YFSETQ in the germline V gene. The CDR3 length is 15 residues.

The rearrangement uses TRBV7-2 and TRBJ2-5; D possibly corresponds to TRBD2 (6 bases). This CDR3 is built from 14 residues. CDR1 and CDR2 (germline): SGHTA, FQGNSA. V gave up 5 bases and J gave up 5 bases, with 15 bases separating them. In nucleotides, the CDR3 is TGTGCCAGCAGCCGGACTACCTCCGGGGAGACCCAGTACTTC. Its translation: CASSRTTSGETQYF.

CDR3 in DNA: TGTGCCAGTAGTGTACCTAGCGGGGCGAGCACAGATACGCAGTATTTT. Amino acids: CASSVPSGASTDTQYF. The chain has TRBV19 and TRBJ2-3, with 9 bases that match TRBD2. The CDR3 length is 16 residues. V lost 5 bases, J lost 0 bases, and 6 bases stayed unmatched. CDR1 and CDR2 (germline): LNHDA, SQIVND (reference sequence).

The chain is built from TRBV28 and TRBJ2-1, with 9 bases fitting TRBD1. From germline, CDR1 is MDHEN and CDR2 SYDVKM. J was trimmed by 5 bases and V by 0 bases; bases with no gene match: 5. This CDR3 comprises 16 residues. The CDR3 sequence is CASSLWIGTGHNEQFF. Here the CDR3 DNA reads TGTGCCAGCAGTTTATGGATCGGGACAGGGCACAATGAGCAGTTCTTC.